This passage covers 12 T cell receptor beta chains from one sample sequenced in a study of OX40 agonist ivuxolimab in advanced cancers. Profiled with immunoSEQ multiplex PCR; TCRdb holds only in-frame clones, not every one. The table includes tens of thousands of clones, 75% to 95% detected once. Material: CD4+ or CD8+ T cells sorted from blood, obtained in a trial of the OX40 agonist ivuxolimab. The receptors originated from an adult with an advanced solid tumor such as melanoma, head and neck, liver or kidney cancer.

This chain joins TRBV7-8 and TRBJ2-7, with 9 positions matching TRBD1. The germline CDR1 and CDR2 sequences are SGHVS and FQNEAQ. This CDR3 has 16 amino acids. Trimming at V came to 1 base and at J to 2 bases, leaving 6 bases not matched to a gene. CDR3 loop: CASSLGLGQGTYEQYF. In nucleotides, the CDR3 is TGTGCCAGCAGCTTAGGACTGGGACAGGGAACCTACGAGCAGTACTTC.

CDR3 nucleotides: TGTGCCAGCAGTTTAAACAGCGGGAGGGGCATTGAGGGTGAGCAGTTCTTC. It encodes CASSLNSGRGIEGEQFF. This chain uses TRBV28 with TRBJ2-1, with 10 bases lining up with TRBD2. Trimming removed 2 bases from V and 9 bases from J; junction bases left unmatched: 13. The germline CDR1 and CDR2 sequences are MDHEN and SYDVKM. The CDR3 sequence is 17 residues long.

As concerns this clone: One end of the junction varies from germline; a read error may be responsible. The chain combines TRBV7-7 with TRBJ2-7; TRBD1 aligns across 9 bases. CDR3 size: 15 residues. In germline, CDR1 is SSHAT, CDR2 FNYEAQ (reference sequence). The CDR3: CASTLSGTGSPEQYF. CDR3 DNA sequence: TGTGCTAGCACCCTGTCCGGGACAGGGTCACCCGAGCAGTACTTC. Supplemented by reference TRBV7-7 and TRBJ2-7, the full variable domain reads GAGVSQSPRYKVTKRGQDVTLRCDPISSHATLYWYQQALGQGPEFLTYFNYEAQPDKSGLPSDRFSAERPEGSISTLTIQRTEQRDSAMYRCASTLSGTGSPEQYFGPGTRLTVT.

The J gene is TRBJ2-7, the V gene TRBV10-3, with 8 bases matching TRBD2. The CDR3 runs 15 residues. With 4 bases clipped from V and 2 bases from J, the junction kept 7 bases outside the gene matches. Germline V CDR1 and CDR2: ENHRY, SYGVKD. CDR3 region: CAISGTSGLTYEQYF. Written as DNA, the CDR3 is TGTGCCATCAGTGGAACTAGCGGTTTGACCTACGAGCAGTACTTC.

V and J are TRBV19 and TRBJ2-1, with a possible D match to TRBD2 (7 bases). This CDR3 has 15 residues. V was pared by 6 bases and J by 1 base, with 13 bases between. Germline CDR1 LNHDA, CDR2 SQIVND (reference sequence). The CDR3: CASRGAGASYNEQFF. DNA for the CDR3: TGTGCCAGTAGGGGGGCGGGAGCGTCCTACAATGAGCAGTTCTTC.

The chain links TRBV11-2 to TRBJ1-4; weak D call: TRBD1 (6 bases). The CDR3 has 16 amino acids. V lost 2 bases and J 8 bases, leaving 18 bases between the germline ends. CDR1 is SGHAT, CDR2 FQNNGV, per germline. CDR3 residues: CASSLTPQGSGEKLFF. The CDR3 DNA reads as TGTGCCAGCAGCTTAACCCCACAGGGCTCGGGGGAAAAACTGTTTTTT.

The V call is TRBV5-1, the J call TRBJ2-2; possibly TRBD1 for D (5 bases). V was shortened by 3 bases and J by 6 bases, with 9 bases between the two germline ends. The CDR3 has 13 amino acids. Germline values: CDR1 SGHRS, CDR2 YFSETQ. Here the CDR3 reads CASSYTGPGELFF. The DNA of the CDR3 is TGCGCCAGCAGCTACACAGGTCCCGGGGAGCTGTTTTTT.

V usage is TRBV30 and J usage is TRBJ2-2; D gene unclear. CDR1 GTSNPN and CDR2 SVGIG come from the germline V gene (reference sequence). With 5 bases removed from V and 3 bases from J, the gap between germline ends came to 7 bases. The CDR3 loop spans 12 amino acids. DNA of the CDR3: TGTGCCTGGTGGTGGGACACCGGGGAGCTGTTTTTT. Translating it yields CAWWWDTGELFF.

The chain couples TRBV30 to TRBJ2-5; TRBD2 matches at 9 bases. The V gene end was trimmed by 0 bases and the J gene end by 0 bases; junction bases not matched to a gene: 5. CDR1 and CDR2 (germline): GTSNPN, SVGIG (reference sequence). The length of the CDR3 is 16 residues. CDR3 nucleotides: TGTGCCTGGAGTGTTGTACTAGCGGGCTACCAAGAGACCCAGTACTTC. Translating gives CAWSVVLAGYQETQYF.

The rearrangement links TRBV27 to TRBJ2-2, with D unclear. Germline values: CDR1 MNHEY, CDR2 SMNVEV (reference sequence). The CDR3 covers 14 residues. V was clipped by 3 bases and J by 3 bases, with 8 bases between them. CDR3 sequence: CASSFATDTGELFF. The CDR3 DNA follows: TGTGCCAGCAGTTTTGCCACTGACACCGGGGAGCTGTTTTTT.

This clone was counted once. The sample carries other DNA sequences with the same CDR3. The chain employs TRBV6-5 and TRBJ1-4, with TRBD1 matching 9 bases. Germline V gives CDR1 MNHEY, CDR2 SVGAGI. CDR3 length: 13 residues. V was clipped by 6 bases and J by 8 bases; unmatched bases: 4. The CDR3 DNA sequence: TGTGCCAGCAGGGGACAGGGAAACGAAAAACTGTTTTTT. It yields the protein CASRGQGNEKLFF.

The chain uses TRBV4-1 and TRBJ2-2; 13 bases match TRBD2. Trimming at V came to 4 bases and at J to 9 bases, leaving 8 bases not matched to a gene. CDR1 and CDR2 (germline): MGHRA, YSYEKL. This CDR3 has 16 residues. The CDR3 here is CASSLRTSGGERELFF. CDR3 DNA sequence: TGCGCCAGCAGCCTCCGGACTAGCGGGGGAGAGCGGGAGCTGTTTTTT.